This is a list of T cell receptor beta chains from one sample in a study of type 1 regulatory T cells. Antigens for these TCRs are unknown. TCRdb reprocessed the reads with MiXCR, giving one entry per CDR3 protein. The top ten clones hold 15% of a sample with 14,000 to 15,000 distinct CDR3 sequences, about an eighth of them seen once. The sample consisted of cultured T cells, either the whole culture or a sorted T cell fraction (not recorded which). Receptors originate from a human donor in good health. The CDR3 runs from the conserved cysteine through the conserved F or W. Clone size is not always given. Where it is, it says once, few, many or a class for expanded clones.

J gene: TRBJ2-1
CDR3 length: 13
clone size: many
V gene: TRBV20-1
CDR3 protein: CSASTPSYNEQFF

J gene: TRBJ2-3
CDR3 length: 13
clone size: few
V gene: TRBV9
CDR3 protein: CASSALVANTQYF

J gene: TRBJ1-1
CDR3 length: 15
clone size: many
V gene: TRBV3-1
CDR3 protein: CASSQAVTLNTEAFF

J gene: TRBJ2-6
CDR3 length: 14
clone size: many
V gene: TRBV30
CDR3 protein: CAWRARSGANVLTF

J gene: TRBJ2-2
CDR3 length: 17
clone size: .
V gene: TRBV20-1
CDR3 protein: CSAGLAGGGQTPGELFF

J gene: TRBJ1-1
CDR3 length: 12
clone size: few
V gene: TRBV5-1
CDR3 protein: CVSSLAGSEAFF

J gene: TRBJ1-2
CDR3 length: 13
clone size: many
V gene: TRBV5-1
CDR3 protein: CASSSSGDYGYTF

J gene: TRBJ1-2
CDR3 length: 13
clone size: many
V gene: TRBV20-1
CDR3 protein: CSARESTVSGYTF

J gene: TRBJ1-5
CDR3 length: 16
clone size: few
V gene: TRBV18
CDR3 protein: CASSPQRTGANQPQHF

J gene: TRBJ2-1
CDR3 length: 17
clone size: .
V gene: TRBV9
CDR3 protein: CASSVDLGTGVRNEQFF

J gene: TRBJ1-6
CDR3 length: 15
clone size: few
V gene: TRBV9
CDR3 protein: CASSVDLQYNSPLHF

J gene: TRBJ1-5
CDR3 length: 13
clone size: many
V gene: TRBV18
CDR3 protein: CASSPQGDQPQHF

J gene: TRBJ2-7
CDR3 length: 16
clone size: many
V gene: TRBV2
CDR3 protein: CASSEAPRGMGTPFYF

J gene: TRBJ1-5
CDR3 length: 13
clone size: .
V gene: TRBV7-6
CDR3 protein: CASSIGRDQPQHF

J gene: TRBJ1-2
CDR3 length: 16
clone size: many
V gene: TRBV4-3
CDR3 protein: CASSQDWAAANYGYTF

J gene: TRBJ2-1
CDR3 length: 13
clone size: few
V gene: TRBV6-1
CDR3 protein: CASSEIRVGEQFF

J gene: TRBJ2-3
CDR3 length: 15
clone size: many
V gene: TRBV5-1
CDR3 protein: CASSLPSGSVDTQYF

J gene: TRBJ1-5
CDR3 length: 16
clone size: .
V gene: TRBV19
CDR3 protein: CASRHLTGAGNQPQHF

J gene: TRBJ1-1
CDR3 length: 14
clone size: few
V gene: TRBV7-3
CDR3 protein: CASSLEQGSTEAFF

J gene: TRBJ2-1
CDR3 length: 15
clone size: many
V gene: TRBV5-1
CDR3 protein: CASSLLGQGAGEQFF

J gene: TRBJ1-3
CDR3 length: 12
clone size: many
V gene: TRBV6-6
CDR3 protein: CASEGAGNTIYF

J gene: TRBJ2-1
CDR3 length: 16
clone size: many
V gene: TRBV27
CDR3 protein: CASTPLAGLLSNEQFF

J gene: TRBJ1-1
CDR3 length: 10
clone size: .
V gene: TRBV30
CDR3 protein: CAGGRTEAFF

J gene: TRBJ2-1
CDR3 length: 15
clone size: .
V gene: TRBV20-1
CDR3 protein: CSAALSGTRRSEQFF

J gene: TRBJ2-1
CDR3 length: 14
clone size: few
V gene: TRBV5-1
CDR3 protein: CASGRVGSYNEQFF

J gene: TRBJ2-2
CDR3 length: 11
clone size: many
V gene: TRBV10-3
CDR3 protein: CASFHTGELFF

J gene: TRBJ2-7
CDR3 length: 11
clone size: medium-sized
V gene: TRBV5-1
CDR3 protein: CASRLTYEQYF

J gene: TRBJ2-3
CDR3 length: 12
clone size: .
V gene: TRBV30
CDR3 protein: CAWSPSAGTQYF

J gene: TRBJ2-5
CDR3 length: 12
clone size: many
V gene: TRBV30
CDR3 protein: CAWDEGQETQYF

J gene: TRBJ1-2
CDR3 length: 15
clone size: many
V gene: TRBV7-2
CDR3 protein: CASSLGRPQAYGYTF

J gene: TRBJ2-7
CDR3 length: 13
clone size: many
V gene: TRBV18
CDR3 protein: CASSPASDHEQYF

J gene: TRBJ2-7
CDR3 length: 18
clone size: few
V gene: TRBV7-8
CDR3 protein: CASSWGSTGGSSSYEQYF

J gene: TRBJ2-7
CDR3 length: 14
clone size: many
V gene: TRBV3-1
CDR3 protein: CASSPTGRGHEQYF

J gene: TRBJ2-1
CDR3 length: 16
clone size: many
V gene: TRBV7-9
CDR3 protein: CASSLGGGRAYNEQFF

J gene: TRBJ1-5
CDR3 length: 12
clone size: .
V gene: TRBV20-1
CDR3 protein: CSVRQGDQPQHF